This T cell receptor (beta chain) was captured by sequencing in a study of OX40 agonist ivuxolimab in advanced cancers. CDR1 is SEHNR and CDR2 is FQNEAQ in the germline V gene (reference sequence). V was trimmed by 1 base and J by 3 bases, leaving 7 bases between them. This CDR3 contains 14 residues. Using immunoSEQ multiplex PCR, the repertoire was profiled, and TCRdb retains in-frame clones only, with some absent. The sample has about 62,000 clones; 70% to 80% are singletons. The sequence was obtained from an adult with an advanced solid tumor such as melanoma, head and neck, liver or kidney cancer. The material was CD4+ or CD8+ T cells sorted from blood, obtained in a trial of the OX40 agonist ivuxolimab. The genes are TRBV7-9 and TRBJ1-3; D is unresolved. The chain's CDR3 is CASSLVADGNTIYF. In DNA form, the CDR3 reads TGTGCCAGCAGCTTAGTTGCCGATGGAAACACCATATATTTT.